A single count supports the clone carrying this T cell receptor beta chain. The antigen remains undetermined. This entry comes from a study of shared clonotypes between healthy human individuals. Across the whole study: Participating donors consisted of two women and a few men aged 18 to 49. Each donor had three CD4 naive, three CD4 memory, two CD8 naive and one CD8 memory plate. General study points: Sample collection involved blood only; tissue repertoires are likely different. Naive CD4 clonotypes were shared across a handful of donors at approximately 5.3%.

The CDR3 totals 15 residues. Germline CDR1 is MDHEN and CDR2 is SYDVKM. V shed 6 bases, J shed 7 bases, and the junction held 8 bases outside the gene matches. Only in-frame clones appear in the TCRdb table, and some are missing; sequencing was by immunoSEQ multiplex PCR. The repertoire holds fewer than 1.4 million clones, approximately 78% seen once, with roughly 0.61% in the top ten. V is TRBV28 and J is TRBJ2-1, with 11 bases lining up with TRBD2. The source is a man aged 18 to 30 in good health. Some clones in this sample may be carry-over from other donors' samples. The source material was memory CD4+ T cells from PBMCs. As to subset: CD45RA-negative fraction. Here the CDR3 DNA reads TGTGCCAGCAGATTAGCGGGAGGGCCCTCGAATGAGCAGTTCTTC. It specifies CASRLAGGPSNEQFF.